What follows are 6 T cell receptor beta chains derived from one specimen sequenced in a study of blood T cell repertoires in COVID-19. Clones were read by immunoSEQ multiplex PCR, and TCRdb kept only the in-frame ones, dropping some. There are roughly 250,000 clones in the sample; around 87% occur only once, and 7.2% lies in the top ten. Sequenced sample: peripheral blood. Receptor source: a man aged 55 to 70 who had recovered from COVID-19.

The rearrangement links TRBV4-1 to TRBJ2-7; D is unresolved. V was pared by 1 base and J by 2 bases, with 6 bases between. The CDR3 spans 13 residues. In germline, CDR1 is MGHRA, CDR2 YSYEKL. CDR3 sequence: CASSQVVTYEQYF. Here the CDR3 DNA reads TGCGCCAGCAGCCAAGTAGTGACCTACGAGCAGTACTTC.

J is TRBJ2-2 and V is TRBV28, with D possibly matching TRBD1 (6 bases). The CDR3 consists of 16 residues. Germline lookup yields CDR1 MDHEN and CDR2 SYDVKM. V dropped 1 base and J dropped 8 bases, with 17 bases sitting between them. The CDR3 nucleotides are TGTGCCAGCAGTTTATACTTTTCAGGGGCTTCGGGGGAGCTGTTTTTT. This translates into CASSLYFSGASGELFF.

This rearrangement joins TRBV9 to TRBJ2-1; 9 bases match TRBD2. Trimming removed 4 bases from V and 9 bases from J; junction bases left unmatched: 8. The CDR3 has 14 amino acids. Per the germline V gene, CDR1 is SGDLS and CDR2 is YYNGEE. CDR3 sequence reads: CASSLLGLAAEQFF. The CDR3 region has the DNA TGTGCCAGCAGCCTCTTGGGACTAGCAGCTGAGCAGTTCTTC. Full variable domain (remainder filled in from reference TRBV9 and TRBJ2-1): DSGVTQTPKHLITATGQRVTLRCSPRSGDLSVYWYQQSLDQGLQFLIQYYNGEERAKGNILERFSAQQFPDLHSELNLSSLELGDSALYFCASSLLGLAAEQFFGPGTRLTVL.

The chain is built from TRBV19 and TRBJ2-2; TRBD1 matches at 9 bases. The CDR3 has 15 residues. V lost 4 bases to trimming and J lost 6 bases; unmatched junction nucleotides: 6. The germline gives CDR1 LNHDA, CDR2 SQIVND (reference sequence). CDR3 DNA sequence: TGTGCCAGTAGTAACACAGGGGGCAGGTCCGGGGAGCTGTTTTTT. Protein sequence: CASSNTGGRSGELFF.

The genes are TRBV5-1 and TRBJ1-2; D not certain. The CDR3 length is 14 residues. Germline V lookup: CDR1 SGHRS, CDR2 YFSETQ. Deletions cut 1 base from V and 4 bases from J, with 11 bases between. CDR3 residues: CASSLSDGLYGYTF. CDR3 nucleotide sequence: TGCGCCAGCAGCTTGTCCGACGGACTCTATGGCTACACCTTC.

The chain links TRBV18 to TRBJ2-2; possibly TRBD2 for D (6 bases). Germline V gives CDR1 KGHSH, CDR2 LQKENI. The CDR3 has 15 amino acids. V was clipped by 2 bases and J by 3 bases, with 10 bases between them. CDR3 region: CASSPTSSDTGELFF. CDR3 nucleotides: TGTGCCAGCTCACCAACTAGCTCCGACACCGGGGAGCTGTTTTTT. Complete variable domain (other parts from reference TRBV18 and TRBJ2-2): NAGVMQNPRHLVRRRGQEARLRCSPMKGHSHVYWYRQLPEEGLKFMVYLQKENIIDESGMPKERFSAEFPKEGPSILRIQQVVRGDSAAYFCASSPTSSDTGELFFGEGSRLTVL.